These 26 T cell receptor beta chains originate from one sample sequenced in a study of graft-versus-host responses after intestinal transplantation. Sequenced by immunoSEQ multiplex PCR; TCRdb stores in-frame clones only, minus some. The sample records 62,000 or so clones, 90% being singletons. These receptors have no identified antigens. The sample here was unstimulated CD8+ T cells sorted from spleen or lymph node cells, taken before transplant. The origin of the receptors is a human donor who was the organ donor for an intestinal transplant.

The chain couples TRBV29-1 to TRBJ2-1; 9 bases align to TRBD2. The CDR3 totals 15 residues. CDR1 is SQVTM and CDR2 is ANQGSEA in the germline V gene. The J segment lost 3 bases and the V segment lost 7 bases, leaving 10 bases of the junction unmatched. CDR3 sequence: CSADLGTSFYNEQFF. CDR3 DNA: TGCAGCGCTGACCTCGGGACTAGCTTCTACAATGAGCAGTTCTTC.

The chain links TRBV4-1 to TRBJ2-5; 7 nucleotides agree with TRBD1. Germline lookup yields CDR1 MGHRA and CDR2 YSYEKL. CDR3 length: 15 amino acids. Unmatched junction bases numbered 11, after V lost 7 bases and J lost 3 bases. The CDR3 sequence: CASTPFRGLEETQYF. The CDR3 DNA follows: TGCGCCAGCACCCCCTTTAGGGGGCTGGAAGAGACCCAGTACTTC.

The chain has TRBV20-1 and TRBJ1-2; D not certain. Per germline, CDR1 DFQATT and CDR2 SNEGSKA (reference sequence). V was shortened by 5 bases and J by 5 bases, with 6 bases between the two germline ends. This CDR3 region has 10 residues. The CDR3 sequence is CSALVYGYTF. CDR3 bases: TGCAGTGCTCTTGTATATGGCTACACCTTC.

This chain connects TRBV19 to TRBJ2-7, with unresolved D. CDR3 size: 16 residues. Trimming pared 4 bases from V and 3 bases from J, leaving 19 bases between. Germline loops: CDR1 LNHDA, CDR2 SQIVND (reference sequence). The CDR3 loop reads CASSTTIALLHYEQYF. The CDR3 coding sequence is TGTGCCAGTAGTACGACGATAGCCCTCCTCCACTACGAGCAGTACTTC.

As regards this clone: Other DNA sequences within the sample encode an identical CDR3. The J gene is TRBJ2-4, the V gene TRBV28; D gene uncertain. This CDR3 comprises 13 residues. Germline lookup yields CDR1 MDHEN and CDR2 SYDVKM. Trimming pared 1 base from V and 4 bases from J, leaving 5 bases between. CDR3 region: CASSLLAKNIQYF. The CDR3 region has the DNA TGTGCCAGCAGTTTATTGGCTAAAAACATTCAGTACTTC.

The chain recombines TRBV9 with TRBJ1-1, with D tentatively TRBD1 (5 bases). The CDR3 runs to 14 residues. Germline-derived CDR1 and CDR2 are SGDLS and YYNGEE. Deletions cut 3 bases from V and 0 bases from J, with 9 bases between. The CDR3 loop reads CASSETDMNTEAFF. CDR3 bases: TGTGCCAGCAGCGAGACGGACATGAACACTGAAGCTTTCTTT.

The CDR3 loop is CATSREGGNEQFF. The CDR3 coding sequence is TGTGCCACCAGCAGAGAGGGGGGGAATGAGCAGTTCTTC. The gene calls are TRBV15 and TRBJ2-1; TRBD2 agrees at 7 bases. CDR1 LNHNV and CDR2 YYDKDF come from the germline V gene (reference sequence). The CDR3 runs to 13 residues. The junction had 0 bases not matched to a gene; V was cut back by 0 bases and J by 7 bases.

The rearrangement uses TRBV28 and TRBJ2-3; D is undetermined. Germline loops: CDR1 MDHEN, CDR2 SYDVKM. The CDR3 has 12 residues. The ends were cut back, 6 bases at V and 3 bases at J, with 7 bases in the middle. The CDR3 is CASSPVTDTQYF. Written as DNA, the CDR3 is TGTGCCAGCAGCCCCGTTACAGATACGCAGTATTTT.

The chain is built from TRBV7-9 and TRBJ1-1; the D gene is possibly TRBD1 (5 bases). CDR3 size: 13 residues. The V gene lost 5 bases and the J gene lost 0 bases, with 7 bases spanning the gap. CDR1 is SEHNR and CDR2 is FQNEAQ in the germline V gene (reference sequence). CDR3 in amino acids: CASSPGLNTEAFF. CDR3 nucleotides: TGTGCCAGCAGCCCAGGGTTGAACACTGAAGCTTTCTTT. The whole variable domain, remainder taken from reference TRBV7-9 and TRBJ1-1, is DTGVSQNPRHKITKRGQNVTFRCDPISEHNRLYWYRQTLGQGPEFLTYFQNEAQLEKSRLLSDRFSAERPKGSFSTLEIQRTEQGDSAMYLCASSPGLNTEAFFGQGTRLTVV.

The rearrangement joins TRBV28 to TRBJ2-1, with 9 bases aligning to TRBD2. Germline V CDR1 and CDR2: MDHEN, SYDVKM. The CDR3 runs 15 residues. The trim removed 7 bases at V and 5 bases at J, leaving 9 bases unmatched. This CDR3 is CASTPTSGDDNEQFF. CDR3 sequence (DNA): TGTGCCAGCACCCCGACTAGCGGAGACGACAATGAGCAGTTCTTC.

This CDR3 reads CASSLEGQGPDTQYF. CDR3 DNA sequence: TGTGCCAGCAGCTTAGAAGGTCAGGGCCCAGATACGCAGTATTTT. V gene TRBV11-2 combines with J gene TRBJ2-3; D is possibly TRBD1 (5 bases). Germline-derived CDR1 and CDR2 are SGHAT and FQNNGV. V was clipped by 0 bases and J by 4 bases, with 11 bases between them. The CDR3 has 15 amino acids.

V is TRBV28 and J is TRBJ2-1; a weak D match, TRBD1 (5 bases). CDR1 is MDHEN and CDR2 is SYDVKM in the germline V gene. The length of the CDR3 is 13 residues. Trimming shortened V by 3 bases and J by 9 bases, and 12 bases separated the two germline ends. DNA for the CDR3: TGTGCCAGCAGTTTTGGCAGGGCCGGTGAGCAGTTCTTC. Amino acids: CASSFGRAGEQFF.

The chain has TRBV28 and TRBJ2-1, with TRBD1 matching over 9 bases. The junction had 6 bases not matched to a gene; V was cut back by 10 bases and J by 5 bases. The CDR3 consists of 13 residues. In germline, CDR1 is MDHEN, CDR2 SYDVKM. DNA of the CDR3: TGTGCCACCCTGAGGACAGGGGACAATGAGCAGTTCTTC. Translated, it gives CATLRTGDNEQFF.

The CDR3 nucleotides read TGTGCCAGCAGCGACGGGACAGCCTTTGAAAAACTGTTTTTT. Residues: CASSDGTAFEKLFF. The chain employs TRBV9 and TRBJ1-4; TRBD1 agrees at 7 bases. CDR3 length: 14 residues. CDR1 and CDR2 from the germline V gene are SGDLS and YYNGEE. V was clipped by 3 bases and J by 7 bases; unmatched bases: 6.

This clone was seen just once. CDR3 sequence reads: CASSAKIPGQGFAGELFF. The CDR3 DNA reads as TGTGCCAGCAGCGCTAAGATACCGGGACAGGGGTTTGCCGGGGAGCTGTTTTTT. V usage is TRBV7-8 and J usage is TRBJ2-2, with 10 positions matching TRBD1. CDR1 and CDR2 from the germline V gene are SGHVS and FQNEAQ. CDR3 size: 18 residues. V shed 5 bases, J shed 6 bases, and the junction held 15 bases outside the gene matches.

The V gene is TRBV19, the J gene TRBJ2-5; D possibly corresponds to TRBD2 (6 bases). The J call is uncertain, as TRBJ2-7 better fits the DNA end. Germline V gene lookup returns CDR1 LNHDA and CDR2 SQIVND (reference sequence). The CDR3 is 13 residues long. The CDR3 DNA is TGTGCCAGTAGTATAGCTGGAGGGAACGAGCAGTACTTC. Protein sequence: CASSIAGGNEQYF.

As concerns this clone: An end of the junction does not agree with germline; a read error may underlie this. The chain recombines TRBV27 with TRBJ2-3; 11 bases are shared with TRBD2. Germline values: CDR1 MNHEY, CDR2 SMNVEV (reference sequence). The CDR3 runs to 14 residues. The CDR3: CASTLAGGVDTQYF. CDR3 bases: TGTGCCAGCACTTTAGCGGGAGGGGTAGATACGCAGTATTTT.

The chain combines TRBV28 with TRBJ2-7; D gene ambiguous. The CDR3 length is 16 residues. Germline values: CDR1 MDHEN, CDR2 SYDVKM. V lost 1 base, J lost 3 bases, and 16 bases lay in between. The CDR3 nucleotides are TGTGCCAGCAGTTTATTTAGTCCAGGTCCGGTCTACGAGCAGTACTTC. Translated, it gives CASSLFSPGPVYEQYF.

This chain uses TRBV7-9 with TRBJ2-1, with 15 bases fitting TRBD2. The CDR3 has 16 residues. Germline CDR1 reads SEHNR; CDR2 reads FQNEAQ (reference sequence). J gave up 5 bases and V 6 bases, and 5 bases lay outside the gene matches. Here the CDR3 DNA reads TGTGCCAGCAGGGGGACTAGCGGGAGGTCCCACAATGAGCAGTTCTTC. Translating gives CASRGTSGRSHNEQFF.

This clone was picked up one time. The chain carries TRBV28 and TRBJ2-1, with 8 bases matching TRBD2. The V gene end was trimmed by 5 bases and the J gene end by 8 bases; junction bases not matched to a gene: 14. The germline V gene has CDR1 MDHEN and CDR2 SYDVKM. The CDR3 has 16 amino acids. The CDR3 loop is CASSLKAGGRGDEQFF. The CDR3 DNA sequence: TGTGCCAGCAGTCTGAAGGCGGGAGGCCGGGGCGATGAGCAGTTCTTC.

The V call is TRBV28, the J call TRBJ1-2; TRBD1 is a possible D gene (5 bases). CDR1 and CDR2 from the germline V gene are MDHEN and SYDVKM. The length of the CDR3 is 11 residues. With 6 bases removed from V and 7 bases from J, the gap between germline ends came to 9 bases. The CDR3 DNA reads TGTGCCAGCAGGACGGGGGGTGGCTACACCTTC. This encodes CASRTGGGYTF.

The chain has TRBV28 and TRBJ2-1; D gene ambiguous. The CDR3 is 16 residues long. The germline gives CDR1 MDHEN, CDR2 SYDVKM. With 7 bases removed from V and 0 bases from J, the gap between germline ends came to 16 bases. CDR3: CASTLRRSSSYNEQFF. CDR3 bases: TGTGCCAGCACTCTCCGTCGGAGCAGCTCCTACAATGAGCAGTTCTTC.

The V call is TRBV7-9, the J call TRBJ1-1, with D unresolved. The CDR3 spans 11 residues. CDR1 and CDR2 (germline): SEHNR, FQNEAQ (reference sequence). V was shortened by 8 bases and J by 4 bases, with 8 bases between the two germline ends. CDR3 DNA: TGTGCCAGCCGGGTAGGCACTGAAGCTTTCTTT. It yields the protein CASRVGTEAFF.

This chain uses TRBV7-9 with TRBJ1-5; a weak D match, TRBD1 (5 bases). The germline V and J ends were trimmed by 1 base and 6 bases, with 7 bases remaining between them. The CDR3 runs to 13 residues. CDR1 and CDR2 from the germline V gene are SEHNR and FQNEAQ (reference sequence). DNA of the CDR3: TGTGCCAGCAGCTTAGGGGGGGGTCAGCCCCAGCATTTT. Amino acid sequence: CASSLGGGQPQHF.

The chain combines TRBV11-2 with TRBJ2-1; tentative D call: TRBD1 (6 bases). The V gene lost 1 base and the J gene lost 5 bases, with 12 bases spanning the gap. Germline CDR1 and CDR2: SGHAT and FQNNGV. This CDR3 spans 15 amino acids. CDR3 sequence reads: CASSLGRGLNNEQFF. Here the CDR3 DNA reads TGTGCCAGCAGCTTAGGCAGGGGATTAAACAATGAGCAGTTCTTC.

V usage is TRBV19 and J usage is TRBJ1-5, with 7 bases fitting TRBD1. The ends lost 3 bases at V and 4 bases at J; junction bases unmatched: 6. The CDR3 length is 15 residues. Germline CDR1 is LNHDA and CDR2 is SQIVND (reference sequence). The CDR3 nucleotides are TGTGCCAGTAGTATTTGGACAGGCAATAATCAGCCCCAGCATTTT. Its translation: CASSIWTGNNQPQHF.